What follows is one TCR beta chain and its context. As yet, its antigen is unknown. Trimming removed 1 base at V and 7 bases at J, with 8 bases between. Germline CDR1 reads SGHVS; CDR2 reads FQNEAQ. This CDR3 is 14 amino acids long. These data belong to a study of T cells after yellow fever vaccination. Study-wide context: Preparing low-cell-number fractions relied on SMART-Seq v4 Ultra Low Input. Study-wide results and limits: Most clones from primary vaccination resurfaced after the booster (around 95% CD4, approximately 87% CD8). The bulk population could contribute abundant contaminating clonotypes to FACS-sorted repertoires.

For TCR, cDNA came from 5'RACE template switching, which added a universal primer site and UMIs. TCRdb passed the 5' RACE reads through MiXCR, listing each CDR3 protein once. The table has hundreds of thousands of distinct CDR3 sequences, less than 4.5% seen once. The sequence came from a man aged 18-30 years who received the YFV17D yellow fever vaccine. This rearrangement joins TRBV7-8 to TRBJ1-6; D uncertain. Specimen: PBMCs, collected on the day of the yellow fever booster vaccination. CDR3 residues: CASSLVALNSPLHF. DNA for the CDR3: TGTGCCAGCAGCTTAGTGGCCCTAAATTCACCCCTCCACTTT.